Given below is one T cell receptor beta chain in context. Antigen specificity is unknown. MiXCR was run by TCRdb on the 5' RACE reads, yielding one entry per CDR3 protein. The repertoire consists of roughly 450,000 distinct CDR3 sequences, with around 26% occurring once and the leading ten covering 0.89%. These data originate in a study of CD8 T cells in ankylosing spondylitis. Findings and caveats of the study: Seven to nine highly homologous variants made up a TCR beta motif that seemed to typify ankylosing spondylitis blood.

The receptor's source is a male donor with ankylosing spondylitis. Sequencing was performed on blood, either unsorted or a sorted T cell fraction (not recorded which).

The CDR3 region is CASSLGSGGTGDTEAFF. The CDR3 DNA sequence: TGTGCCAGCAGCTTAGGCTCGGGAGGGACAGGGGACACTGAAGCTTTCTTT. V and J are TRBV11-2 and TRBJ1-1; 10 positions agree with TRBD1. Trimming took 1 base from V and 3 from J; bases not matched to a gene: 8. This CDR3 spans 17 amino acids. CDR1 and CDR2 from the germline V gene are SGHAT and FQNNGV. Together with reference TRBV11-2 and TRBJ1-1, the CDR3 gives the full variable domain: EAGVAQSPRYKIIEKRQSVAFWCNPISGHATLYWYQQILGQGPKLLIQFQNNGVVDDSQLPKDRFSAERLKGVDSTLKIQPAKLEDSAVYLCASSLGSGGTGDTEAFFGQGTRLTVV.